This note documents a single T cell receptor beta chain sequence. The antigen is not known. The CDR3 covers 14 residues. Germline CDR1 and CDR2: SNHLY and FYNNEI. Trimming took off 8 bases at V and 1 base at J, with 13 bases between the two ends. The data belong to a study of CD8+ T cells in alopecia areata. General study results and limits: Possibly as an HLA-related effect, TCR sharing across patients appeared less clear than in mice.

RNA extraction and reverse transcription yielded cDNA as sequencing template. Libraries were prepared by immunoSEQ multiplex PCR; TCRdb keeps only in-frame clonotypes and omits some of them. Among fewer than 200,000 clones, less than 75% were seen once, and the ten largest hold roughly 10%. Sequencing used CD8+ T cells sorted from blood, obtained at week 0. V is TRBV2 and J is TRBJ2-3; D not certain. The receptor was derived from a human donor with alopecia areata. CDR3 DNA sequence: TGTGCCAGCGGGTCAGCCCTCGGCACAGATACGCAGTATTTT. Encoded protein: CASGSALGTDTQYF.